These T cell receptor beta chains were read from a single sample in a study of cytomegalovirus exposure and HLA in healthy donors. Produced via immunoSEQ multiplex PCR; TCRdb's table is partial and in-frame only. This table has under 200,000 clones, around 68% appearing once. Material: PBMCs. The receptors stem from a woman in her forties in good health and CMV-seropositive. The CDR3 runs from the conserved cysteine through the conserved F or W. D genes are given only for firm matches. Clone size is shown for a subset of rows, as once, few, many or a class of expanded clone.

>TRBD2|TRBV7-2|TRBJ2-7|15|-
CASKSGTGGAYEQYF
TGTGCCAGCAAGTCCGGGACGGGAGGAGCCTACGAGCAGTACTTC
>-|TRBV7-8|TRBJ1-3|15|-
CASSPSAGTGNTIYF
TGTGCCAGCAGCCCTTCGGCGGGGACTGGAAACACCATATATTTT
>TRBD1|TRBV2|TRBJ2-7|15|few
CASSKDRGGLYEQYF
TGTGCCAGCAGCAAAGACAGGGGGGGACTCTACGAGCAGTACTTC
>-|TRBV7-2|TRBJ2-3|16|-
CASSRRGGGTTDTQYF
TGTGCCAGCAGCCGAAGAGGTGGAGGGACCACAGATACGCAGTATTTT
>-|TRBV4-1|TRBJ2-7|15|-
CASSPRLISKVGQYF
TGCGCCAGCAGTCCAAGACTGATTTCCAAGGTGGGGCAGTACTTC
>-|TRBV7-9|TRBJ1-4|12|-
CSSSRDNEKLFF
TGTTCCAGCAGCCGGGATAATGAAAAACTGTTTTTT
>-|TRBV5-8|TRBJ1-5|14|-
CASSGATDNQPQHF
TGTGCCAGCAGCGGCGCGACAGATAATCAGCCCCAGCATTTT
>TRBD1|TRBV11-2|TRBJ2-7|17|once
CASSTIGSLGGSYEQYF
TGTGCCAGCAGCACAATAGGGTCGTTAGGGGGCAGCTACGAGCAGTACTTC
>TRBD2|TRBV5-1|TRBJ2-7|15|-
CASSRSAAGGYEQYF
TGCGCCAGCAGTCGTAGCGCAGCGGGGGGCTACGAGCAGTACTTC
>TRBD2|TRBV4-3|TRBJ2-1|13|few
CASSQAGGNEQFF
TGCGCCAGCAGCCAAGCGGGGGGCAATGAGCAGTTCTTC